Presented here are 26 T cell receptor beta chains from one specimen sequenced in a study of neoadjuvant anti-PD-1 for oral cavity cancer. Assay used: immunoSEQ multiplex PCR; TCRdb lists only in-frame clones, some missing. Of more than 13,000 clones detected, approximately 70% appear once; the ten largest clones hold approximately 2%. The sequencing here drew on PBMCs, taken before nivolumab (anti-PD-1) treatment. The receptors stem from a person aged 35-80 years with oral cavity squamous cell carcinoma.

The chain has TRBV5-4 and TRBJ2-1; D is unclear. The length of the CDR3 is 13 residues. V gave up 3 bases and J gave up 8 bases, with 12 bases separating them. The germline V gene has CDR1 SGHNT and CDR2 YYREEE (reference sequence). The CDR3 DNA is TGTGCCAGCAGCTCTGACCTCCTGGATGAGCAGTTCTTC. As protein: CASSSDLLDEQFF. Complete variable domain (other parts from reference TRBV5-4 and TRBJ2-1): ETGVTQSPTHLIKTRGQQVTLRCSSQSGHNTVSWYQQALGQGPQFIFQYYREEENGRGNFPPRFSGLQFPNYSSELNVNALELDDSALYLCASSSDLLDEQFFGPGTRLTVL.

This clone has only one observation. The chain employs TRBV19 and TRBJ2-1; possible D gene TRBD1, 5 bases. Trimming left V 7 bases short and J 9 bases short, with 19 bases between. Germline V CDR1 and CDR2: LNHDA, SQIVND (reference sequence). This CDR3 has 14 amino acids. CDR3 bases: TGTGCCAGTACCCCGAAGGGGTCTCTGGGTGAGCAGTTCTTC. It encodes CASTPKGSLGEQFF.

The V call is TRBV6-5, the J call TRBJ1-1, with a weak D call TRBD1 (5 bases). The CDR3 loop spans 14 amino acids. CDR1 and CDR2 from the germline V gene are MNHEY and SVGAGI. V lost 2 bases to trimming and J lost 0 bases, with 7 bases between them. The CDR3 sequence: CASSYGGVNTEAFF. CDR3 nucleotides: TGTGCCAGCAGTTACGGGGGTGTGAACACTGAAGCTTTCTTT.

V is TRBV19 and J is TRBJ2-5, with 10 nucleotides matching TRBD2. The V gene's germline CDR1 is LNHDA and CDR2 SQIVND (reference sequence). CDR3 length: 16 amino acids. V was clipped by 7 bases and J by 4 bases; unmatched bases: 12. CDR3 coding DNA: TGTGCCAGTACCAACCCTAGGGCTAGCGGGGGAGAGACCCAGTACTTC. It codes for CASTNPRASGGETQYF.

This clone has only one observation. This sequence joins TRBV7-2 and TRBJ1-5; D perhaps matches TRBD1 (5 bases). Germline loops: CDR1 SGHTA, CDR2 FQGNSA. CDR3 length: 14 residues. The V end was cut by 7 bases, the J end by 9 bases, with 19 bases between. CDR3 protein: CASTPDVGPMPQHF. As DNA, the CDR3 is TGTGCCAGCACCCCAGATGTGGGGCCTATGCCCCAGCATTTT.

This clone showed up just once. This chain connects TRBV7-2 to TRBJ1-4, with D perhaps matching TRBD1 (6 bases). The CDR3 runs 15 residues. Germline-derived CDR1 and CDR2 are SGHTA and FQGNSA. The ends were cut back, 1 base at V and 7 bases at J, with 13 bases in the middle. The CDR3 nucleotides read TGTGCCAGCAGCTTAGGGACAGCGAGTAGTGAAAAACTGTTTTTT. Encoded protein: CASSLGTASSEKLFF.

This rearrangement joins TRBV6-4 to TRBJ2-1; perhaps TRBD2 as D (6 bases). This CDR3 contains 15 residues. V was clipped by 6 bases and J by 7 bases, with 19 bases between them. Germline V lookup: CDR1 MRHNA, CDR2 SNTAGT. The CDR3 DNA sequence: TGTGCCAGCAGCCGGGTGGCGGGAACAGCGAATGAGCAGTTCTTC. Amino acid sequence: CASSRVAGTANEQFF.

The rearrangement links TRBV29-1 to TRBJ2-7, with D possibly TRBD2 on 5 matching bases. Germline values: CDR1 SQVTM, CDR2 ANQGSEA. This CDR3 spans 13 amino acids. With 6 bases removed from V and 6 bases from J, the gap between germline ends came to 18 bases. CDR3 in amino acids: CSVLGALGGEQYF. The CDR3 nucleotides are TGCAGCGTCCTCGGAGCTTTAGGAGGCGAGCAGTACTTC.

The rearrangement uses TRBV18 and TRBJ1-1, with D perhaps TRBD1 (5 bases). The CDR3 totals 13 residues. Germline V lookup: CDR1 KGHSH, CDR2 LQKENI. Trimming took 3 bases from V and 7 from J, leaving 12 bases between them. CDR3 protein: CASSPPDTNEAFF. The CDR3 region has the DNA TGTGCCAGCTCACCCCCGGACACCAATGAAGCTTTCTTT.

This CDR3 is CASGLGAWTGVSYEQYF. CDR3 DNA sequence: TGTGCCTCCGGCTTGGGGGCTTGGACAGGCGTCTCCTACGAGCAGTACTTC. The V call is TRBV30, the J call TRBJ2-7; 7 bases fit TRBD1. Trimming removed 7 bases from V and 0 bases from J; junction bases left unmatched: 18. The CDR3 extends over 17 amino acids. Germline V lookup: CDR1 GTSNPN, CDR2 SVGIG (reference sequence).

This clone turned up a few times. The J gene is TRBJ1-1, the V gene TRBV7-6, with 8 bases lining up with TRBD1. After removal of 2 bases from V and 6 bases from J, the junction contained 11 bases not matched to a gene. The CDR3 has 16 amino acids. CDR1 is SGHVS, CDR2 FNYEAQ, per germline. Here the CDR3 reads CASSLFPQGADPEAFF. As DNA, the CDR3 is TGTGCCAGCAGCTTATTCCCCCAGGGGGCTGACCCTGAAGCTTTCTTT.

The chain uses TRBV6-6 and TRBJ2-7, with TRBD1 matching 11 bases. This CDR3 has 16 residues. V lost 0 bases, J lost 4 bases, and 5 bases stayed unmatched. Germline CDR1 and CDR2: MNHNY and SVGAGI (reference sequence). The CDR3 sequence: CASSYSLGQGAYEQYF. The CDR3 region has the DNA TGTGCCAGCAGTTACTCTCTTGGACAGGGGGCATACGAGCAGTACTTC.

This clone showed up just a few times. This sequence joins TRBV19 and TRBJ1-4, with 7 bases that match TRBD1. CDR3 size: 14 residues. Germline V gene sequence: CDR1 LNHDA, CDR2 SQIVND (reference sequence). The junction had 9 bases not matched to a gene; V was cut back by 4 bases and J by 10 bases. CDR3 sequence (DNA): TGTGCCAGTAGTACCGGGACAGTAGGGGGAAAACTGTTTTTT. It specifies CASSTGTVGGKLFF.

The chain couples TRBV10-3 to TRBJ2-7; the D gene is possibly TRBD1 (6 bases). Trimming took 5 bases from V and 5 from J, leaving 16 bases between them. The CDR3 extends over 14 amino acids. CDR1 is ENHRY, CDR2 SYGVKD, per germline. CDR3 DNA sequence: TGTGCCATCAGTAAGCAAACAGGGAATAACGAGCAGTACTTC. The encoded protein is CAISKQTGNNEQYF.

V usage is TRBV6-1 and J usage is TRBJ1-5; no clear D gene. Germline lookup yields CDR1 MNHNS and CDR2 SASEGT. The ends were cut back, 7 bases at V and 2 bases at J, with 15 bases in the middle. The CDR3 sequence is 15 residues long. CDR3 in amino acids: CASKGRRAGNQPQHF. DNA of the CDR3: TGTGCCAGCAAAGGCCGGAGGGCCGGCAATCAGCCCCAGCATTTT.

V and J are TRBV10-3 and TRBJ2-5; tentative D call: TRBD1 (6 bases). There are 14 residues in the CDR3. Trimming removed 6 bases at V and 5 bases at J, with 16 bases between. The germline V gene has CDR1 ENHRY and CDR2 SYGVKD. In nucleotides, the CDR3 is TGTGCCATCAGCCTACAGGGAAAGGGGGAGACCCAGTACTTC. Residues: CAISLQGKGETQYF.

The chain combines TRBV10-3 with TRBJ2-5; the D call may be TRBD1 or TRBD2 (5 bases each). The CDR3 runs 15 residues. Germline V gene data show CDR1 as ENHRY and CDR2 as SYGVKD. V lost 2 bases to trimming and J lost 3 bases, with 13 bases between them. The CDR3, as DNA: TGTGCCATCAGTGAGACGGGACCTCCCGAAGAGACCCAGTACTTC. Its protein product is CAISETGPPEETQYF.

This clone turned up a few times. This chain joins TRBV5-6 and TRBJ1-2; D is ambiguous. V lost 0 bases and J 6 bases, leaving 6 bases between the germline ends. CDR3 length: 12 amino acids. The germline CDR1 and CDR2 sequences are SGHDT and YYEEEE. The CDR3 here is CASSLVGDGYTF. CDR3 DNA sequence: TGTGCCAGCAGCTTGGTTGGGGATGGCTACACCTTC.

The CDR3 is CASSLDIYEQYF. The CDR3 coding sequence is TGTGCCAGCTCACTGGACATCTACGAGCAGTACTTC. The V gene is TRBV18, the J gene TRBJ2-7, with D perhaps matching TRBD1 (5 bases). Germline lookup yields CDR1 KGHSH and CDR2 LQKENI. The CDR3 extends over 12 amino acids. Between the trimmed V and J ends, which lost 4 bases and 3 bases, there was a span of 7 bases.

The CDR3 protein is CASRGRGGANVLTF. The DNA for the CDR3 is TGTGCCAGCAGGGGAAGGGGCGGGGCCAACGTCCTGACTTTC. The chain combines TRBV6-6 with TRBJ2-6, with D possibly TRBD1 on 5 matching bases. Looked up from germline, CDR1 is MNHNY and CDR2 is SVGAGI (reference sequence). Between the trimmed V and J ends, which lost 6 bases and 4 bases, there was a span of 10 bases. This CDR3 comprises 14 residues.

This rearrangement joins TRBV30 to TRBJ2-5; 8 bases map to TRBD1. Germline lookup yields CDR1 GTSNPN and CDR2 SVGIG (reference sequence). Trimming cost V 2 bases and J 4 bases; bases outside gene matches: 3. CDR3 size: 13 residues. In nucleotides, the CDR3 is TGTGCCTGGAGTTTTGACAGGGGAGAGACCCAGTACTTC. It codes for CAWSFDRGETQYF. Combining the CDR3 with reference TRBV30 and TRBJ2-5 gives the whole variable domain SQTIHQWPATLVQPVGSPLSLECTVEGTSNPNLYWYRQAAGRGLQLLFYSVGIGQISSEVPQNLSASRPQDRQFILSSKKLLLSDSGFYLCAWSFDRGETQYFGPGTRLLVL.

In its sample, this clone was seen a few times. The CDR3 bases are TGTGCCAGCAGCCCCCCGAGCTCCTACGAGCAGTACTTC. This gives the protein CASSPPSSYEQYF. The chain is built from TRBV9 and TRBJ2-7; D call uncertain. Trimming shortened V by 4 bases and J by 0 bases, and 8 bases separated the two germline ends. The CDR3 has 13 amino acids. Germline V CDR1 and CDR2: SGDLS, YYNGEE. Full variable domain (remainder filled in from reference TRBV9 and TRBJ2-7): DSGVTQTPKHLITATGQRVTLRCSPRSGDLSVYWYQQSLDQGLQFLIQYYNGEERAKGNILERFSAQQFPDLHSELNLSSLELGDSALYFCASSPPSSYEQYFGPGTRLTVT.

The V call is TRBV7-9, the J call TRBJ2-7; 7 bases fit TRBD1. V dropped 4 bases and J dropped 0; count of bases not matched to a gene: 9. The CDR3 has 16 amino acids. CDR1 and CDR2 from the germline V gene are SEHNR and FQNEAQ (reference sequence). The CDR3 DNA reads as TGTGCCAGCAGCTCCTTTGGGGACAGAAACTCCTACGAGCAGTACTTC. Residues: CASSSFGDRNSYEQYF.

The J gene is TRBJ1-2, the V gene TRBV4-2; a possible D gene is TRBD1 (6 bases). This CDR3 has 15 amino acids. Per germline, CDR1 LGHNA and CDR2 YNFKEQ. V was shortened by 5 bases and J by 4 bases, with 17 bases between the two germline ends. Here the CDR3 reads CASSSTGGGRYGYTF. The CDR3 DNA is TGTGCCAGCAGCTCGACTGGGGGGGGGCGCTATGGCTACACCTTC.

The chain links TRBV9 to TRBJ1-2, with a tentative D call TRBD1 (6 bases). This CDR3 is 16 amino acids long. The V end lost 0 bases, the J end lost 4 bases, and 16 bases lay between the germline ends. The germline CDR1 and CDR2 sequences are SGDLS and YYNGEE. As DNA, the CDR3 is TGTGCCAGCAGCGTAGGAGGCAGGGGAGTAGCCTATGGCTACACCTTC. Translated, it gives CASSVGGRGVAYGYTF.

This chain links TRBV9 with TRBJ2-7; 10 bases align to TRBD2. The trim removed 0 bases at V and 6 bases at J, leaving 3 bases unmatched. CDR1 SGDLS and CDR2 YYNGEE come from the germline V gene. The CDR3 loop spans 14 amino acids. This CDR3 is CASSVEGTSVEQYF. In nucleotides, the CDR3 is TGTGCCAGCAGCGTAGAAGGGACTAGCGTCGAGCAGTACTTC.